The 7 T cell receptor beta chains listed next were all sequenced from one sample in a study of blood T cell repertoires in COVID-19. Data came from immunoSEQ multiplex PCR; TCRdb stores just in-frame clones and leaves some out. The sample has fewer than 250,000 clones; 84% are singletons. Sequencing was carried out using PBMCs or T cells enriched from blood (not recorded which). These receptors were collected from a woman aged 40 to 50 who had recovered from COVID-19.

The chain has TRBV28 and TRBJ1-5; 7 bases are shared with TRBD1. This CDR3 comprises 15 residues. Trimming cost V 4 bases and J 6 bases; bases outside gene matches: 9. Germline-derived CDR1 and CDR2 are MDHEN and SYDVKM. CDR3 region: CASSSTRQGGQPQHF. The CDR3 bases are TGTGCCAGCAGTTCAACTAGACAGGGTGGTCAGCCCCAGCATTTT.

This rearrangement joins TRBV4-1 to TRBJ1-5; the match to TRBD1 covers 7 bases. Trimming cost V 0 bases and J 6 bases; bases outside gene matches: 5. Looked up from germline, CDR1 is MGHRA and CDR2 is YSYEKL. The CDR3 has 15 residues. The DNA of the CDR3 is TGCGCCAGCAGCCAAGAGACAGGGATTCGTCAGCCCCAGCATTTT. Translation gives CASSQETGIRQPQHF.

V gene TRBV7-2 combines with J gene TRBJ1-1; the D gene is possibly TRBD1 (5 bases). Germline values: CDR1 SGHTA, CDR2 FQGNSA. V shed 1 base and J shed 1 base, with 7 bases lying between them. The CDR3 has 14 amino acids. The CDR3 sequence: CASSLGGGNTEAFF. The CDR3 DNA is TGTGCCAGCAGCTTAGGGGGGGGGAACACTGAAGCTTTCTTT.

The rearrangement links TRBV4-1 to TRBJ1-4, with D possibly TRBD1 on 5 matching bases. Between the trimmed V and J ends, which lost 0 bases and 8 bases, there was a span of 16 bases. Germline V gene lookup returns CDR1 MGHRA and CDR2 YSYEKL. The CDR3 length is 16 residues. The CDR3 region is CASSQDRVREGEKLFF. The CDR3 DNA follows: TGCGCCAGCAGCCAAGATCGGGTCAGGGAAGGGGAAAAACTGTTTTTT.

This clone was counted a few times. The chain joins TRBV19 to TRBJ1-2; 8 nucleotides align to TRBD1. The germline gives CDR1 LNHDA, CDR2 SQIVND (reference sequence). This CDR3 spans 13 amino acids. V trimming: 7 bases; J trimming: 3 bases; junction bases outside the gene matches: 4. CDR3 bases: TGTGCCAGTAACCCGACAGGGGACTATGGCTACACCTTC. Translated: CASNPTGDYGYTF.

The chain carries TRBV5-4 and TRBJ2-7; 9 bases agree with TRBD1. This CDR3 contains 15 residues. V lost 0 bases and J lost 7; bases outside the gene matches: 8. Germline V gene data show CDR1 as SGHNT and CDR2 as YYREEE (reference sequence). CDR3 sequence reads: CASSLGGTGHHEQYV. The CDR3 bases are TGTGCCAGCAGCTTGGGAGGGACAGGGCACCATGAGCAGTACGTC.

The V call is TRBV19, the J call TRBJ1-3; D unclear. Germline lookup yields CDR1 LNHDA and CDR2 SQIVND (reference sequence). V shed 10 bases and J shed 0 bases, with 13 bases lying between them. The CDR3 consists of 14 residues. The CDR3 DNA reads as TGTGCCACCTCCCGAGGAGCCTCTGGAAACACCATATATTTT. It is translated as CATSRGASGNTIYF.